A selection of T cell receptor beta chains follows, all from one sample in a study of OX40 agonist ivuxolimab in advanced cancers. Clones were read by immunoSEQ multiplex PCR, and TCRdb kept only the in-frame ones, dropping some. This table has 62,000 or so clones, about 82% appearing once. The material was CD4+ or CD8+ T cells sorted from blood, obtained in a trial of the OX40 agonist ivuxolimab. These receptors were collected from an adult with an advanced solid tumor such as melanoma, head and neck, liver or kidney cancer. CDR3s include the opening cysteine and the closing phenylalanine or tryptophan. The order of the fields is D gene, J gene, V gene, clone size, CDR3 length, CDR3 DNA, CDR3 protein. A D gene is named only where the DNA matches it firmly. Size values are once, few and many counts, or a class for expanded clones, and some rows have none.

>TRBD2|TRBJ2-7|TRBV2|NA|13
TGTGCCAGCCGGGGGACTAGGGGCTACGAGCAGTACTTC
CASRGTRGYEQYF
>TRBD1|TRBJ2-5|TRBV2|NA|15
TGTGCCAGCAGTGAAACAACAGGGGTTTGGGAGACCCAGTACTTC
CASSETTGVWETQYF
>NA|TRBJ2-7|TRBV28|NA|12
TGTGCCAGCAGTTCCGACTGGTACGAGCAGTACTTC
CASSSDWYEQYF
>NA|TRBJ2-1|TRBV11-1|NA|13
TGTGCCAGCAGCTTTAGCAGCTACAATGAGCAGTTCTTC
CASSFSSYNEQFF
>NA|TRBJ2-2|TRBV2|NA|14
TGTGCCAGCAAACGGGTATCGAACACCGGGGAGCTGTTTTTT
CASKRVSNTGELFF
>TRBD2|TRBJ2-7|TRBV5-6|NA|13
TGTGCCAGCAGCTCTAGCGGGCGCTACGAGCAGTACTTC
CASSSSGRYEQYF
>NA|TRBJ2-1|TRBV5-6|once|11
TGTGCCAGCAGTCTAGGGGGGGAGCAGTTCTTC
CASSLGGEQFF
>TRBD2|TRBJ2-7|TRBV30|NA|16
TGTGCCTGGAGTGTACGGGGGGAAGCGGGAGCCTACGAGCAGTACTTC
CAWSVRGEAGAYEQYF
>NA|TRBJ2-1|TRBV20-1|NA|11
TGCAGTGCCCAAATTAACAATGAGCAGTTCTTC
CSAQINNEQFF
>NA|TRBJ1-4|TRBV2|NA|13
TGTGCCAGGGCAGCCAGTGGGGGTGAAAAACTGTTTTTT
CARAASGGEKLFF
>TRBD2|TRBJ2-3|TRBV28|NA|16
TGTGCCAGCAGTTCGGGAGTAGCGGGAGCTACAGATACGCAGTATTTT
CASSSGVAGATDTQYF
>NA|TRBJ2-5|TRBV4-2|NA|14
TGTGCCAGCAGCCAGGACAGAGGAACAGAGACCCAGTACTTC
CASSQDRGTETQYF
>NA|TRBJ2-3|TRBV7-8|NA|14
TGTGCCAGCAGCTTAGGGGGGTCTTTGGATACGCAGTATTTT
CASSLGGSLDTQYF
>NA|TRBJ2-1|TRBV6-6|NA|14
TGTGCCAGCAGTTCCACGACAGGTAACAATGAGCAGTTCTTC
CASSSTTGNNEQFF
>TRBD1|TRBJ2-1|TRBV7-6|NA|15
TGTGCCAGCAGCTTAGGGACAGGGCTGTACAATGAGCAGTTCTTC
CASSLGTGLYNEQFF
>TRBD2|TRBJ2-2|TRBV10-3|NA|16
TGTGCCATCAGATTACCGGGACTAGCCGACACCGGGGAGCTGTTTTTT
CAIRLPGLADTGELFF
>TRBD1|TRBJ2-1|TRBV19|NA|14
TGTGCCAGTACCTTGGGACAGGGGGGTAGTGAGCAGTTCTTC
CASTLGQGGSEQFF
>TRBD1|TRBJ2-3|TRBV7-2|NA|15
TGTGCCAGCAGCTTAACAGGGGTTATTACGGATACGCAGTATTTT
CASSLTGVITDTQYF
>NA|TRBJ1-2|TRBV30|NA|13
TGTGCCTGGAGGGGGATAGGGAACTATGGCTACACCTTC
CAWRGIGNYGYTF
>NA|TRBJ1-1|TRBV5-1|NA|14
TGCGCCAGCAGCTTGTCAGGGTCGAACACTGAAGCTTTCTTT
CASSLSGSNTEAFF
>NA|TRBJ2-7|TRBV5-1|NA|14
TGCGCCAGCAGCCTTGGAAACGGACCCTACGAGCAGTACTTC
CASSLGNGPYEQYF
>NA|TRBJ1-5|TRBV28|once|12
TGTGCCAGCAGTTTTGGATCCCAGCCCCAGCATTTT
CASSFGSQPQHF
>NA|TRBJ2-7|TRBV15|NA|16
TGTGCCACCAGCAGAGTCGTTCTCTCCGGGGGCCACGGGCAGTACTTC
CATSRVVLSGGHGQYF
>TRBD1|TRBJ2-7|TRBV28|once|13
TGTGCCAGCGGACCGGGACAGCCCTACGAGCAGTACTTC
CASGPGQPYEQYF
>NA|TRBJ2-7|TRBV27|NA|11
TGTGCCAGCAGAACCCCAACGAAATGGTACTTC
CASRTPTKWYF
>TRBD2|TRBJ2-7|TRBV11-3|NA|15
TGTGCCAGCAGCTACCGTGGGGGGGACCCTACGGGGCAGTACTTC
CASSYRGGDPTGQYF
>NA|TRBJ2-1|TRBV4-3|NA|17
TGCGCCAGCAGCCAAGTTAACCTTTGGGGGAGAGGGGGTGAGCAGTTCTTC
CASSQVNLWGRGGEQFF
>NA|TRBJ2-2|TRBV7-9|NA|12
TGTGCCAGCAGCTTAGATTGGGGGGAGCTGTTTTTT
CASSLDWGELFF